The entry below describes one T cell receptor beta chain. Its antigen specificity is not known. Base qualities are not provided; no much larger clone lies one nucleotide away. What the time point label conveys for this sample: newly diagnosed GD, antithyroid drugs for less than 3 months. RNA was extracted from PBMCs in TRIzol for both TCR sequencing and RNA sequencing. The diagnosis of Graves' disease followed American Thyroid Association guidelines. Recruitment of patients was carried out at an endocrinology department in Xi'an, China. Each patient gave approximately 10 milliliters of peripheral blood, collected in an EDTA anticoagulant tube. Ficoll Paque Plus density gradient separation was used to isolate PBMCs, and no additional T cell sorting was done. An Agilent 2100 Bioanalyzer and agarose gel were used to check RNA quality, and a NanoDrop 2000 was used to measure RNA concentration. From cysteine to phenylalanine, the CDR3 is 20 amino acids long. Just the 60-base CDR3 DNA is kept, in frame starting at base 1. Clipping removes 8 bases from V and 2 bases from J, with 19 as the unmatched junction base count. CDR1 and CDR2 are read off the germline V gene as MDHEN and SYDVKM.

The sample comes from a study of regulatory T cells in long-lasting Graves disease (dated by TCRdb to the early 2020s). The study in broad terms: Newly diagnosed Graves' disease patients had taken antithyroid drugs for less than 3 months. The study was registered as a clinical trial and conducted in China. Persistent Graves' disease patients were compared with newly diagnosed Graves' disease patients by peripheral blood TCR sequencing and RNA sequencing. A total of about 35 samples underwent TCR sequencing, from some 13 patients with persistent Graves' disease and some 20 patients with newly diagnosed Graves' disease. The investigation overall reported the following: Sequencing and analysis were limited to the TCR beta chain. Persistent Graves' disease patients showed lower TCR Shannon entropy and fewer highly expanded clones than newly diagnosed patients, suggesting clonal expansion. The authors noted that the small sample size was a limitation that may lower accuracy. Peripheral blood alone was examined, since thyroid tissue, which constituted the primary lesion, could not be accessed. Preferential use of TRBV28, TRBJ1-2 and TRBJ2-5 was observed in persistent disease, whereas TRBV20-1 and TRBJ2-1 were favored in newly diagnosed disease. Persistent patients shared more public clonotypes among themselves (around 2,500) than newly diagnosed patients did (nearly 1,000).

Library prep was done by multiplex PCR. Sequencing relied on an Illumina HiSeq 4000. TCR beta libraries were built with iRepertoire HTBI primers and Arm-PCR amplification of CDR3 regions. Before sequencing, the PCR products went through gel purification. The authors' pipeline ran thus. Across samples, around 58 TRBV and roughly 15 TRBJ segments were identified and used for gene usage analysis of CDR3 amino acid clonotypes. Filtered high-quality paired reads were merged into contigs using COPE and FqMerger. BLAST was used to align contigs to IMGT TRBV, TRBD and TRBJ reference genes, with CDR3 defined following IMGT. Clonotypes above 0.1% frequency were classified as highly expanded clones. Shannon entropy was used to measure repertoire diversity, and the Gini coefficient was used to measure V-J evenness. Public clonotypes were defined as clonotypes shared by more than one individual. The public reads were quality trimmed at Q25 with fastp and then assembled into clones with MiXCR by TCRdb, keeping productive beta chains. A single entry per CDR3 protein holds the most common genes and DNA from its merged rows. TCRdb, not the authors, supplied the V and J calls. Within this sample are 390,000 or so distinct CDR3 sequences, with about 10% of them counted one time only. The top ten clones comprise approximately 19% of the sample.

These data were also reused for a study on T cells in Graves' hyperthyroidism and ophthalmopathy. Drawing on the second study: Stable Graves' hyperthyroidism was defined as no progression to ophthalmopathy during 18 months of follow-up. The hyperthyroidism patients were between 18 and 65 years old and newly diagnosed, with a disease duration of less than 2 months. Any patient with an uncontrolled infection, another autoimmune disease, pregnancy or lactation was excluded. Diagnoses were based on clinical symptoms, serum thyroxine and TRAb, thyroid ultrasound and orbital computed tomography. The first round of RT-PCR for the TCR CDR3 was performed with the HTBI primer set and the Qiagen OneStep RT-PCR kit. Most expanded thyroid clonotypes (frequency above 0.001) were also detected in blood, a finding suggesting that blood repertoires may reflect thyroid immune responses. In cross-validation, a model built on a 13 V-J signature told ophthalmopathy apart from stable hyperthyroidism with 85% to 90% sensitivity and 81% to 82% specificity, and in testing the same model reached 80%/75%. In validation, the model predicted progression to ophthalmopathy with approximately 69% sensitivity and 72.22% specificity, a median of around 6.6 months before onset. A discovery cohort of about a hundred patients, approximately 44 with Graves' ophthalmopathy and more than 55 with stable Graves' hyperthyroidism, was used to find distinguishing TCR V-J signatures. Prospective prediction of ophthalmopathy was tested in an independent validation cohort consisting of fewer than 20 hyperthyroidism patients and approximately 16 patients who later progressed to ophthalmopathy. For training and testing, the 100 or so patients in the discovery cohort were randomly divided in a 7:3 ratio. Thyroid tissue and blood T-cell repertoires from six Graves' hyperthyroidism patients were also compared in the study. After sampling, hyperthyroidism patients received methimazole starting at 30 mg daily, and ophthalmopathy patients received high-dose intravenous methylprednisolone. Libraries were constructed in a second round of multiplex PCR, after which size selection and purification were performed. Paired-end sequencing of the libraries was performed with 100 bp reads on an Illumina HiSeq2000. Raw data were processed with SOAPnuke, discarding reads with adapters, uncalled bases, mean Phred below 15, or no exact constant-primer or identifier match. COPE v1.2.5 was used to merge high-quality paired reads, and clonotypes were defined as unique nucleotide sequences. MiTCR v1.1 was used to align the clonotypes against IMGT TRBV, TRBD and TRBJ reference segments. Analysis was restricted to V-J combinations with a frequency above 0.0001, which covered about 99% of repertoires. A TCS score was defined as the ratio between F50 (clonal expansion) and ExV (chaos), using BLOSUM62-based TCRdist between CDR3 peptides within each V-J. Welch's t-statistics and random forest reduced around 520 V-J features to roughly 13, which were used in a naive Bayes classifier (R e1071). Sample size was not statistically predetermined, and blinding of investigators to group allocation was not performed. According to the paper, TCR Vbeta CDR3 sequencing was carried out on 135 peripheral blood samples, which came from approximately 43 ophthalmopathy, fewer than 80 hyperthyroidism and roughly 17 progressor patients.

Here the chain combines TRBV28 and TRBJ2-7, and 15 bases in between align with TRBD2. This TCR came from a woman aged 18-29 years with Graves disease. Donor details come from another sample of the same person, matched by shared clones. This sample comprised peripheral blood mononuclear cells (PBMCs), obtained at new diagnosis, from a patient treated with antithyroid drugs. The sequenced DNA: TGTGCCAGCGCCCCGTCAACTTCAGGGACTAGCGGGAGGAGCGCCTACGAGCAGTACTTC. It translates as CASAPSTSGTSGRSAYEQYF. Here the CDR3 is joined to the reference TRBV28 and TRBJ2-7 genes, and the full variable domain is: DVKVTQSSRYLVKRTGEKVFLECVQDMDHENMFWYRQDPGLGLRLIYFSYDVKMKEKGDIPEGYSVSREKKERFSLILESASTNQTSMYLCASAPSTSGTSGRSAYEQYFGPGTRLTVT.